These 21 T cell receptor beta chains came from one sample sequenced in a study of blood T cells in healthy people across ages. Primers used in a second PCR of about 6 to 11 cycles were a sample-barcoded 5' primer and a J-beta primer mix. TCRdb recomputed calls from the 5' RACE reads with MiXCR, one row per CDR3 protein. The sample carries about a million distinct CDR3 sequences, roughly two fifths recorded once. Sequencing was carried out using blood. These receptors came from a young man in good health.

This clonotype has just a few counts. J is TRBJ2-7 and V is TRBV6-2 or TRBV6-3; 7 positions agree with TRBD1. The V gene end was trimmed by 5 bases and the J gene end by 3 bases; junction bases not matched to a gene: 7. The germline gives CDR1 MNHEY, CDR2 SVGEGT. This CDR3 region has 14 residues. CDR3 residues: CASSNKGQIYEQYF. The CDR3 nucleotides are TGTGCCAGCAGTAACAAGGGACAGATCTACGAGCAGTACTTC.

This clonotype was seen only a few times. The V gene is TRBV27, the J gene TRBJ2-7, with 7 bases that match TRBD1. The CDR3 runs to 14 residues. The ends lost 0 bases at V and 7 bases at J; junction bases unmatched: 6. Germline values: CDR1 MNHEY, CDR2 SMNVEV (reference sequence). The CDR3 DNA reads TGTGCCAGCAGTTTATCTAACAGGGGTCGAGAGCAGTACTTC. Its translation: CASSLSNRGREQYF.

This clonotype was seen a few times. The genes are TRBV6-2 or TRBV6-3 and TRBJ2-7; D is perhaps TRBD1 (6 bases). Germline assignment: CDR1 MNHEY and CDR2 SVGEGT. This CDR3 comprises 16 residues. Trimming took off 0 bases at V and 1 base at J, with 13 bases between the two ends. CDR3 sequence: CASSYSQGTLSYEQYF. The CDR3 DNA sequence: TGTGCCAGCAGTTACTCCCAGGGGACGCTATCCTACGAGCAGTACTTC.

The chain recombines TRBV28 with TRBJ1-5; no reliable D call. There are 15 residues in the CDR3. Germline assignment: CDR1 MDHEN and CDR2 SYDVKM. V was clipped by 2 bases and J by 3 bases, with 11 bases between them. CDR3 nucleotide sequence: TGTGCCAGCAGTTTAGTGGGAATGGTCAATCAGCCCCAGCATTTT. This codes for CASSLVGMVNQPQHF.

This clonotype showed up just a few times. The chain carries TRBV9 and TRBJ2-3; D might be TRBD1 (6 bases). This CDR3 has 14 residues. The V end lost 0 bases, the J end lost 6 bases, and 11 bases lay between the germline ends. Germline V gene lookup returns CDR1 SGDLS and CDR2 YYNGEE. In DNA form, the CDR3 reads TGTGCCAGCAGCGTAGATTTGAGGGGGGATACGCAGTATTTT. Translation: CASSVDLRGDTQYF.

The chain uses TRBV13 and TRBJ1-1; no firm D call. Germline values: CDR1 PRHDT, CDR2 FYEKMQ (reference sequence). The CDR3 totals 13 residues. V was shortened by 4 bases and J by 10 bases, with 16 bases between the two germline ends. The CDR3 here is CASSSSGVAGAFF. In nucleotides, the CDR3 is TGTGCCAGCAGCTCCAGTGGGGTTGCTGGAGCTTTCTTT.

The chain recombines TRBV12-5 with TRBJ2-1; 10 positions match TRBD2. Trimming removed 3 bases from V and 1 base from J; junction bases left unmatched: 6. CDR1 is LGHNT and CDR2 is FRNRAP in the germline V gene. The CDR3 runs to 17 residues. CDR3 DNA sequence: TGTGCTAGTGGTTTCTTTAGTAGCGGGGGGTCCTACAATGAGCAGTTCTTC. It specifies CASGFFSSGGSYNEQFF.

This chain links TRBV12-3 or TRBV12-4 with TRBJ1-4; TRBD1 might be the D (6 bases). Trimming left V 0 bases short and J 8 bases short, with 16 bases between. The CDR3 has 16 residues. CDR3 sequence: CASSLAGGGMEEKLFF. The DNA of the CDR3 is TGTGCCAGCAGTTTAGCTGGGGGCGGTATGGAGGAAAAACTGTTTTTT.

This clonotype turned up a few times. The rearrangement joins TRBV7-8 to TRBJ1-5; D gene unclear. The V end lost 5 bases, the J end lost 5 bases, and 10 bases lay between the germline ends. The germline V gene encodes CDR1 SGHVS and CDR2 FQNEAQ. The CDR3 extends over 13 amino acids. As DNA, the CDR3 is TGTGCCAGCAGCCTCCAGGATTATCAGCCCCAGCATTTT. Translating it yields CASSLQDYQPQHF.

This clonotype was counted a few times. This rearrangement joins TRBV4-3 to TRBJ1-1; no clear D gene. CDR3 length: 14 residues. Deletions cut 0 bases from V and 1 base from J, with 6 bases between. CDR1 and CDR2 from the germline V gene are LGHNA and YSLEER. As DNA, the CDR3 is TGCGCCAGCAGCCAAGAAGTAAGGAACACTGAAGCTTTCTTT. As protein: CASSQEVRNTEAFF.

The chain carries TRBV14 and TRBJ2-7; 9 bases agree with TRBD1. The J call is in doubt because the DNA end fits TRBJ2-4 better. Per germline, CDR1 SGHDN and CDR2 FVKESK. There are 14 residues in the CDR3. Here the CDR3 reads CASSQGDRENIQYF. The CDR3 coding sequence is TGTGCCAGCAGCCAAGGGGACAGGGAAAACATTCAGTACTTC.

To note about this clonotype: The junction does not match germline at one end; this may be a read error. The chain combines TRBV7-2 with TRBJ2-1; possibly TRBD1 for D (6 bases). This CDR3 region has 14 residues. From germline, CDR1 is SGHTA and CDR2 FQGNSA. Here the CDR3 reads CASSLAGQRNGQFF. The CDR3 DNA sequence: TGTGCCAGCAGCTTAGCGGGACAACGTAATGGGCAGTTCTTC.

The rearrangement joins TRBV4-3 to TRBJ2-2, with D tentatively TRBD2 (5 bases). The CDR3 is 17 amino acids. Trimming took 3 bases from V and 2 from J, leaving 16 bases between them. CDR1 and CDR2 from the germline V gene are LGHNA and YSLEER. The CDR3 region is CASSQPTERLNTGELFF. As DNA, the CDR3 is TGCGCCAGCAGCCAGCCAACGGAGCGGTTAAACACCGGGGAGCTGTTTTTT.

This rearrangement joins TRBV4-2 to TRBJ2-5, with D possibly being TRBD2 (5 bases). With 4 bases removed from V and 2 bases from J, the gap between germline ends came to 14 bases. This CDR3 contains 15 residues. The germline V gene encodes CDR1 LGHNA and CDR2 YNFKEQ. CDR3 nucleotides: TGTGCCAGCAGCCCGGGGAAGAACGAACAAGAGACCCAGTACTTC. This codes for CASSPGKNEQETQYF.

The count of this clonotype is one. A read error may explain this, as a much larger clone is one base away. CDR3 loop: CAVSESTGGRGYTF. CDR3 nucleotides: TGTGCCGTCAGTGAGTCAACAGGGGGACGTGGCTACACCTTC. V usage is TRBV10-3 and J usage is TRBJ1-2; 8 positions match TRBD1. The CDR3 is made up of 14 amino acids. Germline V gene lookup returns CDR1 ENHRY and CDR2 SYGVKD.

A word on this clonotype: A junction end diverges from the germline sequence, so it may reflect a read error. The chain recombines TRBV12-3 or TRBV12-4 with TRBJ2-5; D call uncertain. The CDR3 contains 15 residues. The CDR3 nucleotides are TGTGCCAGCAGTCCCGGTGGTTTTAAGGTAGAGACCCGGTACTTC. The encoded protein is CASSPGGFKVETRYF.

This clonotype was seen a single time. V usage is TRBV19 and J usage is TRBJ1-5; D is undetermined. The CDR3 sequence is 17 residues long. Germline CDR1 is LNHDA and CDR2 is SQIVND (reference sequence). V shed 4 bases and J shed 5 bases, with 21 bases lying between them. The CDR3 here is CASSTSQWAHYDQPQHF. CDR3 bases: TGTGCCAGTAGTACCTCCCAATGGGCTCATTATGATCAGCCCCAGCATTTT.

This chain uses TRBV11-2 with TRBJ2-1; a possible D gene is TRBD2 (5 bases). The CDR3 spans 14 residues. V shed 5 bases and J shed 4 bases, with 12 bases lying between them. Per the germline V gene, CDR1 is SGHAT and CDR2 is FQNNGV. The DNA of the CDR3 is TGTGCCAGCAGCGCCCGGCTAGCATACAATGAGCAGTTCTTC. The encoded protein is CASSARLAYNEQFF.

The genes are TRBV7-9 and TRBJ1-1; D is perhaps TRBD1 (6 bases). Germline loops: CDR1 SEHNR, CDR2 FQNEAQ (reference sequence). This CDR3 spans 14 amino acids. The V end was cut by 2 bases, the J end by 7 bases, with 14 bases between. The CDR3 coding sequence is TGTGCCAGCAGCTTATCGGGGGCGCAGGGTGAAGCTTTCTTT. Protein: CASSLSGAQGEAFF.

This clonotype was found many times. CDR3 amino acids: CSAAVGTQHTDTQYF. CDR3 nucleotide sequence: TGCAGCGCCGCGGTGGGGACCCAACACACAGATACGCAGTATTTT. The chain employs TRBV29-1 and TRBJ2-3; TRBD1 or TRBD2 may be the D gene (5 bases each). CDR1 is SQVTM, CDR2 ANQGSEA, per germline. The CDR3 covers 15 residues. The V and J ends lost 7 bases and 2 bases respectively, with 19 bases between them.

This clonotype turned up a few times. J is TRBJ2-7 and V is TRBV5-1, with TRBD2 matching over 7 bases. Trimming at V came to 4 bases and at J to 0 bases, leaving 7 bases not matched to a gene. This CDR3 spans 15 amino acids. Germline V CDR1 and CDR2: SGHRS, YFSETQ. The CDR3 sequence is CASSLGTGGSYEQYF. The CDR3 region has the DNA TGCGCCAGCAGCCTGGGGACGGGGGGCTCCTACGAGCAGTACTTC.